This T cell receptor (beta chain) comes out of a study of blood T cell repertoires in COVID-19. Overall study: Samples of COVID-19 (acute and convalescent) were obtained from the United States, Italy and Spain. PBMCs, B-cell-depleted T cells, or T cells were the source of the cDNA or gDNA that made up the material.

Under the authors' procedure: For nucleated cells, counts were estimated from reference gene primer amplification. The method was immunoSEQ multiplex PCR; TCRdb's version includes in-frame clones alone and lacks a portion of them. V, J and clone size are taken as reported in that table, and D and trimming were inferred from the DNA itself. The sample comprises under 150,000 clones, 65% to 90% of which are singletons, and about a tenth rests with the top ten. This CDR3 has 14 amino acids. V lost 5 bases and J 6 bases, leaving 14 bases between the germline ends. The germline V gene encodes CDR1 LGHDT and CDR2 YNNKEL (reference sequence).

The chain has TRBV3-1 (or the pseudogene TRBV3-2) and TRBJ2-1; D possibly corresponds to TRBD2 (5 bases). Material: peripheral blood. The receptor's source is a man older than 75 with acute or convalescent COVID-19. CDR3 coding DNA: TGTGCCAGCAGCACCAACTTGGCGGGCAATGAGCAGTTCTTC. This gives the protein CASSTNLAGNEQFF.